This T cell receptor (beta chain) was sequenced for a study of cytotoxic CD8 clonotypes in ibrutinib-treated CLL (dated by TCRdb to the early 2020s). At the level of the whole study: The cohort had 11 relapsed/refractory and under 16 treatment-naive patients; some 17 were IGHV unmutated. Partial responses were observed in 24 patients and complete responses in 2; after a median follow-up of around 68 months, remission was maintained in 15 or so patients and progression was observed in roughly 12. Cryopreserved peripheral blood mononuclear cells were collected before treatment, at response, and at either disease progression or sustained remission. On average, each sample yielded approximately 250,000 productive templates and 80,000 to 95,000 productive rearrangements. Patients were still on ibrutinib when every remission and progressive disease sample was collected. Longitudinal samples were available for about 30% of the roughly 86 trial participants. The response samples were drawn at a median of 12 months into treatment, with a range of about 6 to 36 months. Overall study outcomes, separate from this receptor: At ibrutinib response clonality went up, during sustained remission it held steady, and at progression it dropped back toward baseline. Baseline clonality was found to be higher than that of age-matched healthy donors and was strongly correlated with circulating CD8+ T-cell counts. Sampling times were not matched between sustained-remission and progressing patients, and lymph node repertoires were not studied. Public clonotypes were found to be uncommon and were observed to contract or remain stable during treatment; the increase in clonality was shown to reflect expansion of private clonotypes at ibrutinib response.

In the paper's terms, the time point label means: around 2 years on ibrutinib. For TCR beta library preparation, about 2.2 micrograms of genomic DNA was extracted from cryopreserved PBMCs. Longitudinal blood samples from CLL patients receiving ibrutinib monotherapy were subjected to high-throughput TCR beta sequencing. The patients were enrolled in a single-center, open-label phase 2 trial of ibrutinib monotherapy. On a MiSeq, deep resolution sequencing aimed for a depth between 1 in 1 million and 1 in 200,000 T cells, with each clonotype covered around 10x on average. The immunoSEQ hsTCRB Kit was used to generate the TCR beta libraries. The authors' analysis ran thus. Data were analyzed with ImmunoSEQ Data Assistant and ImmunoSEQ Analyzer, with V, D and J genes assigned per IMGT definitions. Clonality, which ranges from 0 to 1, was calculated by subtracting the normalized Shannon entropy of productive rearrangement frequencies from one. Only overrepresented clonotypes making up at least 0.05% of the repertoire of each patient were included in the public clonotype analysis. Some 14 age-matched healthy donor repertoires from immuneACCESS served as clonality controls. TCRdb took this table from immuneACCESS and kept in-frame rearrangements with V and J called. Such tables lack part of the clones; where checked against another copy, unresolved V genes explain under half of the gap, and the rest is unexplained. V and J calls and clone size are given by that table; D and trimming were obtained from the DNA. In this sample the table shows some 50,000 clones, 56% of which occur a single time. In total, the top ten clones hold 20% of the sample.

Notes on this clone: This clone's antigen is unknown. This likely came from a read error, as a far larger clone is one base away.

From the germline V gene, CDR1 is MDHEN and CDR2 is SYDVKM. The CDR3 numbers 12 residues from cysteine through phenylalanine. The entry retains the CDR3 DNA only, 36 bases that are in frame from base 1. V is reduced by 10 bases and J by 3 bases, leaving a spacing of 12 bases between them. The chain joins TRBV28 to TRBJ1-2; perhaps TRBD1 is the D gene, with 6 bases matching. The sequence was collected from a human donor with chronic lymphocytic leukemia. This material consisted of PBMCs, taken after 24 months of ibrutinib treatment. The nucleotides read TGTGCCACTGACAGGATGGACTATGGCTACACCTTC. This gives the protein CATDRMDYGYTF.